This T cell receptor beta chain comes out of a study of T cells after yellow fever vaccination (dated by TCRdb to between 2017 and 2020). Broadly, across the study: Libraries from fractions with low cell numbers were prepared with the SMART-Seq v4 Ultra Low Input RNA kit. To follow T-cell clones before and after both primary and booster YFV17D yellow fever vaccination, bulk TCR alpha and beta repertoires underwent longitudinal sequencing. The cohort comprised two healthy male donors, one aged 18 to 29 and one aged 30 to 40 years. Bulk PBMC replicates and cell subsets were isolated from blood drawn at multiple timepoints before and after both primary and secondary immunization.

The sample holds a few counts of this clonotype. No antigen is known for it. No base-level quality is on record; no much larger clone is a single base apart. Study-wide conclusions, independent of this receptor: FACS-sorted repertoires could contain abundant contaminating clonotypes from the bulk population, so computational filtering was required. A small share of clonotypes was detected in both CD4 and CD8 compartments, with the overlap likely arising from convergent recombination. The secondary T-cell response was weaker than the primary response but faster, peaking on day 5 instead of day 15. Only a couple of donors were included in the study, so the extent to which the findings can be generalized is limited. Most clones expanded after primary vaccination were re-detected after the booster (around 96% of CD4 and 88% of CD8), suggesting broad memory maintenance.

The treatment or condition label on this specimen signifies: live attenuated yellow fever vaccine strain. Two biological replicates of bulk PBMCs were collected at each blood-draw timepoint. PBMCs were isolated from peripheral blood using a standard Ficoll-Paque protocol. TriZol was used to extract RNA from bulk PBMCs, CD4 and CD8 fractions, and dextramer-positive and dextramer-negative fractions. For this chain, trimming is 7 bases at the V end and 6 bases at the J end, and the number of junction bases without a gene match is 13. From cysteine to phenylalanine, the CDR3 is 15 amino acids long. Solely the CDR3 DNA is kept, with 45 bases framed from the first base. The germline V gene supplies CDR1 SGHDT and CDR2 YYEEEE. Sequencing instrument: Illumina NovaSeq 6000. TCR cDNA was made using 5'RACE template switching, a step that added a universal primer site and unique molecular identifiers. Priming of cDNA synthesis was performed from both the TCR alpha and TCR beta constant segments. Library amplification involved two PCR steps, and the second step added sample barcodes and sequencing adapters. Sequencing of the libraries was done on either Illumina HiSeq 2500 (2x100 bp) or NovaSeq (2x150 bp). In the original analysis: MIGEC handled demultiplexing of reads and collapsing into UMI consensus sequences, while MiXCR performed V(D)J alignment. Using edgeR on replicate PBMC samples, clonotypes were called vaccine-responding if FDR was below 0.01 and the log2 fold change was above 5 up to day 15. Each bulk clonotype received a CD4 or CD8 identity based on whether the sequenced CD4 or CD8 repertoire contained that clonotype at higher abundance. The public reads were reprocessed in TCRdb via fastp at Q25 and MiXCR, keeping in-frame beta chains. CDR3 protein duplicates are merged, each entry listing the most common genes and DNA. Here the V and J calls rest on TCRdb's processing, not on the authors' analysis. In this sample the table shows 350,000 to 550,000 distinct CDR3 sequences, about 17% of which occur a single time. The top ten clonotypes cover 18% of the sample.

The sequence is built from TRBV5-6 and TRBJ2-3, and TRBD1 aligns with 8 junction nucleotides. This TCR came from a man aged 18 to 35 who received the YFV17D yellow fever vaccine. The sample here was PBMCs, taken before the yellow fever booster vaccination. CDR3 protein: CASGPGDRGFDTQYF. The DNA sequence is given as TGTGCCAGCGGTCCGGGTGACAGGGGATTTGATACGCAGTATTTT.